This TCR beta chain derives from a study of T cell responses to AZD1222 COVID-19 vaccine. A word on this clone: What it binds is unknown.

Germline values: CDR1 SGHTA, CDR2 FQGNSA. Trimming stripped 1 base from V and 0 bases from J, with 8 bases between. The CDR3 spans 15 residues. Sequencing was performed with immunoSEQ multiplex PCR; in TCRdb, only in-frame clones are kept and a portion is missing. The sample holds 150,000 to 200,000 clones, approximately 94% seen once. Overall study results and limits: The sample set comprised mostly white British donors with more females, and clonal diversity was possibly underestimated. CD4 TCRs covered the whole spike, strongest at regions 160-218 and 743-854. Repertoire sampling happened only post peak T cell response. The study identified only six AZD1222 recipients as seropositive at baseline.

The sample here was peripheral blood, taken 28 days after the second AZD1222 dose. The receptor comes from an adult who received the AZD1222 COVID-19 vaccine. The chain carries TRBV7-2 and TRBJ2-3; D remains unclear. The CDR3 DNA reads as TGTGCCAGCAGCTTAGGGGGAATAAGCACAGATACGCAGTATTTT. Protein sequence: CASSLGGISTDTQYF. Complete variable domain (other parts from reference TRBV7-2 and TRBJ2-3): GAGVSQSPSNKVTEKGKDVELRCDPISGHTALYWYRQSLGQGLEFLIYFQGNSAPDKSGLPSDRFSAERTGGSVSTLTIQRTQQEDSAVYLCASSLGGISTDTQYFGPGTRLTVL.